This T cell receptor (beta chain) was captured in a study of blood T cell repertoires in COVID-19. At the level of the study: Sources were T cells, B-cell-depleted T cells, or PBMCs; the material itself was cDNA or gDNA.

Generated by immunoSEQ multiplex PCR, the TCRdb table keeps only in-frame clones and is missing some. The sample records about 320,000 clones, 70% to 90% being singletons. Germline V gene sequence: CDR1 SGHNT, CDR2 YYREEE (reference sequence). With 0 bases removed from V and 0 bases from J, the gap between germline ends came to 9 bases. The CDR3 length is 16 residues. In terms of age and location, participants ranged from roughly 18 to 90 years and lived in about 25 US areas. The sequenced sample was PBMCs or T cells enriched from blood (not recorded which). The sequence derives from a woman aged 25 to 39 who had recovered from COVID-19. The V gene is TRBV5-4, the J gene TRBJ1-4; D uncertain. The DNA for the CDR3 is TGTGCCAGCAGCTTGGCCGCTACAGCAACTAATGAAAAACTGTTTTTT. Amino acids: CASSLAATATNEKLFF.